This TCR beta chain appears in the sequencing data of a study of CD8 T cells in ankylosing spondylitis. Points from the study as a whole: In ankylosing spondylitis blood, a motif of seven to nine highly homologous TCR beta variants appeared characteristic. Disease-linked clones reportedly showed significant enrichment in matched ankylosing spondylitis synovial fluid. Reports of some motif variants in reactive arthritis synovial fluid and blood predate this one.

About this clonotype: The antigen remains unidentified.

TCRdb independently ran MiXCR on the 5' RACE reads; one entry per CDR3 protein. The repertoire includes fewer than 400,000 distinct CDR3 sequences, 7% to 9% of them detected once, and just over 14% sits in the top ten. The V gene lost 6 bases and the J gene lost 3 bases, with 14 bases spanning the gap. In germline, CDR1 is SEHNR, CDR2 FQNEAQ (reference sequence). The CDR3 runs to 14 residues. This chain joins TRBV7-9 and TRBJ1-2; D gene uncertain. The specimen sequenced was blood, either unsorted or a sorted T cell fraction (not recorded which). This TCR was sampled from a male donor with ankylosing spondylitis. CDR3 sequence: CASRPQTADYGYTF. CDR3 DNA sequence: TGTGCCAGCAGACCCCAAACAGCTGACTATGGCTACACCTTC.